This entry features one T cell receptor (beta chain) sequence. As yet, its antigen is unknown. The data belong to a study of T-cell memory formation after mild COVID-19. Study outcomes and limitations: Clones that contracted clustered mainly in CM and EM if CD4+ and in EMRA if CD8+. The authors did not confirm SARS-CoV-2 specificity of second-wave clones peaking day 37.

CDR1 SGHAT and CDR2 FQDESV come from the germline V gene (reference sequence). Trimming took off 10 bases at V and 6 bases at J, with 14 bases between the two ends. This CDR3 region has 12 residues. TCR alpha and TCR beta cDNA libraries carrying sample barcodes and UMIs were produced by 5'RACE using constant-segment primers. TCRdb itself ran the 5' RACE reads through MiXCR, one entry per CDR3 protein. This sample has a few hundred thousand distinct CDR3 sequences, with 16% found just once. V gene TRBV11-1 combines with J gene TRBJ2-3; D is uncertain. The specimen sequenced was PBMCs or a T cell subset sorted from them (not recorded which). The receptor comes from a man younger than 35 who had mild COVID-19 (a few samples of this study predate the infection). Cell type and time point are not known. CDR3 loop: CATNTATDTQYF. The CDR3 bases are TGTGCCACCAACACCGCCACGGATACGCAGTATTTT.